This T cell receptor (beta chain) was sequenced during a study of blood T cell repertoires in COVID-19. Study-wide background: From T cells, B-cell-depleted T cells, or PBMCs came the material, which was cDNA or gDNA.

How the authors handled the data: Scientists estimated how many nucleated cells there were by amplifying reference gene primers. The protocol was immunoSEQ multiplex PCR, while the TCRdb copy is restricted to in-frame clones and leaves out a portion. That table supplies the V and J calls and clone size; D and trimming were determined from the DNA. The sample shows approximately 180,000 clones, approximately 83% of them seen only once. The CDR3 loop spans 13 amino acids. The germline CDR1 and CDR2 sequences are SGHAT and FQNNGV. Trimming at V came to 5 bases and at J to 4 bases, leaving 4 bases not matched to a gene.

The chain recombines TRBV11-2 with TRBJ1-2, with TRBD1 identical over 7 bases. This receptor was obtained from a human donor with active or convalescent COVID-19. The donor label of this sample is uncertain. The sequenced sample was peripheral blood. This CDR3 reads CASSSRGAYGYTF. The CDR3 bases are TGTGCCAGCAGCAGCAGGGGGGCCTATGGCTACACCTTC.